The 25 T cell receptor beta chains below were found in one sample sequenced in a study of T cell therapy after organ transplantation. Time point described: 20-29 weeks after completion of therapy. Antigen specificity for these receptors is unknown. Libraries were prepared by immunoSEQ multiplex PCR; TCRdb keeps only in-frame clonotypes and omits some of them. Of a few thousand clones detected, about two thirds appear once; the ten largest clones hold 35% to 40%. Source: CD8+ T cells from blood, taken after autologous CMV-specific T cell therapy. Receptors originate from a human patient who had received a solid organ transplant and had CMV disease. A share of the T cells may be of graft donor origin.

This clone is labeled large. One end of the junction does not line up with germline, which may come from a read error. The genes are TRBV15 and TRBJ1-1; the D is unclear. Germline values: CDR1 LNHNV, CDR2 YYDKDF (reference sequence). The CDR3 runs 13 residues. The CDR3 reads CATSRPMNPEAFF. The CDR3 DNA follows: TGTGCCACCTCGCGGCCTATGAACCCTGAAGCTTTCTTT.

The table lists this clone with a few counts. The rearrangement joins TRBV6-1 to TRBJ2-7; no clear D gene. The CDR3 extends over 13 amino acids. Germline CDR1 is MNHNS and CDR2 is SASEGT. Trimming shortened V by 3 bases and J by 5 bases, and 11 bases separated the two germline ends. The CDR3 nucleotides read TGTGCCAGCAGTGACGGCAGTCACCACGAGCAGTACTTC. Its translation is CASSDGSHHEQYF.

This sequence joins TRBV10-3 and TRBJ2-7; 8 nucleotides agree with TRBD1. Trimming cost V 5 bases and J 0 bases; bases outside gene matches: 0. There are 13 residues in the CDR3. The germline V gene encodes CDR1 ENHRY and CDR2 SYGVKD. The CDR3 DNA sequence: TGTGCCATCAGTACAGGGGGCTCCTACGAGCAGTACTTC. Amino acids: CAISTGGSYEQYF.

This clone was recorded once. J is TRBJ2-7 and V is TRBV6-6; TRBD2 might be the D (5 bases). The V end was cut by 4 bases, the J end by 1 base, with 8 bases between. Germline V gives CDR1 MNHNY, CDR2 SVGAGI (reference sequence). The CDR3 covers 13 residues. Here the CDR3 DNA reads TGTGCCAGCAGTTTCGGGATTTCCTACGAGCAGTACTTC. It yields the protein CASSFGISYEQYF.

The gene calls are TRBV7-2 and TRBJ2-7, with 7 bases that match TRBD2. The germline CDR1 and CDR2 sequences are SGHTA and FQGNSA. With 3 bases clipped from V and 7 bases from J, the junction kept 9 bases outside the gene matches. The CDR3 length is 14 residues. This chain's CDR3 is CASSFGTTSLEQYF. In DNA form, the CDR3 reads TGTGCCAGCAGCTTCGGGACTACCTCTTTAGAGCAGTACTTC.

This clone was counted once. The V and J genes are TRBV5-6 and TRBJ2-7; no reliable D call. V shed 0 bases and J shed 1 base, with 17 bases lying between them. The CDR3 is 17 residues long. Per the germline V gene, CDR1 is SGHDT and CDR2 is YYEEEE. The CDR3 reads CASSLAYLGEKSYEQYF. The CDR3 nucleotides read TGTGCCAGCAGCTTGGCCTATCTCGGAGAGAAGTCCTACGAGCAGTACTTC.

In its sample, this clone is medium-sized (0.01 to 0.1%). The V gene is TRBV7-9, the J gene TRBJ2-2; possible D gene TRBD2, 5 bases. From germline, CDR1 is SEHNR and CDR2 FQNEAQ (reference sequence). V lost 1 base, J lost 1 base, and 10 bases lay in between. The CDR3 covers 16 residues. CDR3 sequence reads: CASSLGGSENTGELFF. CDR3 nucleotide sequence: TGTGCCAGCAGCTTAGGGGGTAGCGAGAACACCGGGGAGCTGTTTTTT. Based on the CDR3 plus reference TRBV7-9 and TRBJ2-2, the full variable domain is DTGVSQNPRHKITKRGQNVTFRCDPISEHNRLYWYRQTLGQGPEFLTYFQNEAQLEKSRLLSDRFSAERPKGSFSTLEIQRTEQGDSAMYLCASSLGGSENTGELFFGEGSRLTVL.

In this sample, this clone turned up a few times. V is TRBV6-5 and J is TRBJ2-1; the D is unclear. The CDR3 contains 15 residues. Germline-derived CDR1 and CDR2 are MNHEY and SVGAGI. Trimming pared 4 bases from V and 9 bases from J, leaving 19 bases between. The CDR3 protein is CASSSDINPRAEQFF. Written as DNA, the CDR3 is TGTGCCAGCAGTTCAGATATCAACCCTAGGGCTGAGCAGTTCTTC.

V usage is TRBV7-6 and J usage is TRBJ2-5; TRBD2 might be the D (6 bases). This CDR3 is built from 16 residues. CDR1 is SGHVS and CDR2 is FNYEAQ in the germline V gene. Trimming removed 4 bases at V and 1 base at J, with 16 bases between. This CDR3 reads CASSSSPGRSQETQYF. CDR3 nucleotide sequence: TGTGCCAGCAGCTCCTCCCCGGGGAGGTCCCAAGAGACCCAGTACTTC. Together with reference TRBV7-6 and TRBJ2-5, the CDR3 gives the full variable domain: GAGVSQSPRYKVTKRGQDVALRCDPISGHVSLYWYRQALGQGPEFLTYFNYEAQQDKSGLPNDRFSAERPEGSISTLTIQRTEQRDSAMYRCASSSSPGRSQETQYFGPGTRLLVL.

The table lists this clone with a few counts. The chain's CDR3 is CASGSSRDEQFF. The CDR3 coding sequence is TGTGCTAGTGGTTCGAGCAGAGATGAGCAGTTCTTC. J is TRBJ2-1 and V is TRBV12-5; D is uncertain. The CDR3 is made up of 12 amino acids. The germline V gene has CDR1 LGHNT and CDR2 FRNRAP. Trimming cost V 4 bases and J 8 bases, with 9 bases left between them.

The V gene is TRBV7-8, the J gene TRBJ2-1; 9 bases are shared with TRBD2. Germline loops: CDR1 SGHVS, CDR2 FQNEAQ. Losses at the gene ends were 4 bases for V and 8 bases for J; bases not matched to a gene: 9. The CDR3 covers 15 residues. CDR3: CASSSLAGEIHEQFF. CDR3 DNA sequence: TGTGCCAGCAGCTCATTAGCGGGAGAAATCCATGAGCAGTTCTTC.

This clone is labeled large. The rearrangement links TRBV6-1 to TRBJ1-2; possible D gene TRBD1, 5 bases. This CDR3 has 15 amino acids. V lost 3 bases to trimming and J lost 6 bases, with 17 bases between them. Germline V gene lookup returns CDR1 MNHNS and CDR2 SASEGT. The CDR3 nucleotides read TGTGCCAGCAGTGAGGGGGACCCCTCGCGGGATGGCTACACCTTC. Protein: CASSEGDPSRDGYTF.

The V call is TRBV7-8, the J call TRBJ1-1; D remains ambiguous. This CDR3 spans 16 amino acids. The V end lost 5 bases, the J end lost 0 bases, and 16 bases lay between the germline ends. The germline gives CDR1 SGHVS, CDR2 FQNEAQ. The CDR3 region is CASSQGLDTLNTEAFF. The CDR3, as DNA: TGTGCCAGCAGCCAAGGGTTAGACACCCTGAACACTGAAGCTTTCTTT.

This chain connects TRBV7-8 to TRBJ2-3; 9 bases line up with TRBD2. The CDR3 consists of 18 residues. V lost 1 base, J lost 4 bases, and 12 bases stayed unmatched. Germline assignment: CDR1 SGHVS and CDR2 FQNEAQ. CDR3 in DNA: TGTGCCAGCAGCTTAGTGCAGGTTAGCGGGAGCGACGCAGATACGCAGTATTTT. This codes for CASSLVQVSGSDADTQYF.

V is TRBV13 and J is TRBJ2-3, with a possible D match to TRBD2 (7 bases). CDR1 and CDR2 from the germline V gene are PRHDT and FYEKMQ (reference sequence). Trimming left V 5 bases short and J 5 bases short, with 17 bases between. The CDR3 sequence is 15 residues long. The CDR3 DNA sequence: TGTGCCAGCAGCCCCGGGGGAGGGGGAAAAGATACGCAGTATTTT. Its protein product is CASSPGGGGKDTQYF.

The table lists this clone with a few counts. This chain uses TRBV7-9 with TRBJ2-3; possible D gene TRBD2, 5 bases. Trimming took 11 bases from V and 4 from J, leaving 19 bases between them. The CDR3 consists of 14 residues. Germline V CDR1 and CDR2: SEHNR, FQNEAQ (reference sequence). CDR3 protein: CAGQLGSHPDTQYF. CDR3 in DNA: TGTGCCGGTCAACTAGGTAGTCACCCAGATACGCAGTATTTT.

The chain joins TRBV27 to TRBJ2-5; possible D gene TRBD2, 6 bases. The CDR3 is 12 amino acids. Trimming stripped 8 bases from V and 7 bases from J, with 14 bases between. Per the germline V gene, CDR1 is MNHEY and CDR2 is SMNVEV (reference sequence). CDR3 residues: CASGPLGGTQYF. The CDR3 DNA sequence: TGTGCCAGCGGACCTTTGGGGGGGACCCAGTACTTC.

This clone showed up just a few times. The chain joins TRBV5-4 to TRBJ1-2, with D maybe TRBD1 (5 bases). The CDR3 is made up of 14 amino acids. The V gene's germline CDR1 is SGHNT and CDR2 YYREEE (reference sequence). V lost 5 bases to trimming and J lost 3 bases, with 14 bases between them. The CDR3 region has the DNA TGTGCCAGCAGTGAACAGGCGACCGACTATGGCTACACCTTC. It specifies CASSEQATDYGYTF.

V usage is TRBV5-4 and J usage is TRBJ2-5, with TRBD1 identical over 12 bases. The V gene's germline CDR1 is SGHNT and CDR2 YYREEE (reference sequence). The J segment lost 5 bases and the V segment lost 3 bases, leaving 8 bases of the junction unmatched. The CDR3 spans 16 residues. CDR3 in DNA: TGTGCCAGCAGCTCCCTGGGGACAGGGGGCGCGGAGACCCAGTACTTC. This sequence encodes CASSSLGTGGAETQYF.

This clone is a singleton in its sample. CDR3 in amino acids: CASSGASLPQETQYF. CDR3 nucleotide sequence: TGTGCCAGCAGCGGAGCCTCGTTACCCCAAGAGACCCAGTACTTC. This chain links TRBV9 with TRBJ2-5; D is ambiguous. Germline V gene sequence: CDR1 SGDLS, CDR2 YYNGEE. The CDR3 has 15 amino acids. V was trimmed by 3 bases and J by 1 base, leaving 13 bases between them.

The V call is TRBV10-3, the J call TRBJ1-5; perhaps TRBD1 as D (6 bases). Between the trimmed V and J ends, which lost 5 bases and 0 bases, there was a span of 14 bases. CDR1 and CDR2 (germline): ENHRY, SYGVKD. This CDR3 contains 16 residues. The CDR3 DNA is TGTGCCATCAGTCCTGCCGGGACACTTAGCAATCAGCCCCAGCATTTT. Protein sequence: CAISPAGTLSNQPQHF.

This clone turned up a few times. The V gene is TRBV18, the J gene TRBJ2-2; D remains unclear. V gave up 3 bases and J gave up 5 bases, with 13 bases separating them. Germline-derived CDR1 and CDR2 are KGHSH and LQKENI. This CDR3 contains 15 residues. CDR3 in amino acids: CASSPLDDGTGELFF. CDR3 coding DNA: TGTGCCAGCTCACCGCTTGATGATGGAACCGGGGAGCTGTTTTTT.

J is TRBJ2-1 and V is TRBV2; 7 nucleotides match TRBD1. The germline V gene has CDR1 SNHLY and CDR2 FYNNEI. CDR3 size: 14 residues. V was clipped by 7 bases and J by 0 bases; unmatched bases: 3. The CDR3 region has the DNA TGTGCCAGCACCCGGGACAGCTCCTACAATGAGCAGTTCTTC. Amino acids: CASTRDSSYNEQFF.

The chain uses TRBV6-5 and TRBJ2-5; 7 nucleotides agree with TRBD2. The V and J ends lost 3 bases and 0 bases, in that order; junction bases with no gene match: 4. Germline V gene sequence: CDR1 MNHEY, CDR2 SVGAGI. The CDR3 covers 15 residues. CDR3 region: CASSYSLADQETQYF. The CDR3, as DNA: TGTGCCAGCAGTTATAGCCTAGCGGACCAAGAGACCCAGTACTTC.

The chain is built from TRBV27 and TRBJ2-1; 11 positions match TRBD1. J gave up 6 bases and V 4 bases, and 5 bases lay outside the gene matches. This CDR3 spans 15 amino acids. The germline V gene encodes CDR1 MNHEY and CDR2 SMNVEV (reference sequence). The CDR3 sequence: CASSSGTGGFNEQFF. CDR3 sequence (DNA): TGTGCCAGCAGTTCCGGGACAGGGGGATTCAATGAGCAGTTCTTC.